Each of the 5 T cell receptor beta chains below was sequenced from the same sample in a study of shared clonotypes between healthy human individuals. The assay was immunoSEQ multiplex PCR, and TCRdb's table has in-frame clones only and misses some. The repertoire holds 400,000 to 600,000 clones, with roughly 95% as singletons. Sequencing used naive CD4+ T cells sorted from blood. Subset denoted: CD45RA+ positively selected. Receptors originate from a woman aged 25 to 39 in good health.

The chain recombines TRBV30 with TRBJ1-3; D ambiguous. With 0 bases removed from V and 1 base from J, the gap between germline ends came to 16 bases. In germline, CDR1 is GTSNPN, CDR2 SVGIG (reference sequence). This CDR3 region has 17 residues. The DNA for the CDR3 is TGTGCCTGGAGTGTACGGAGAGGGATGTTTTCTGGAAACACCATATATTTT. As protein: CAWSVRRGMFSGNTIYF. The full variable domain, in which reference TRBV30 and TRBJ1-3 provide the parts outside the CDR3, is SQTIHQWPATLVQPVGSPLSLECTVEGTSNPNLYWYRQAAGRGLQLLFYSVGIGQISSEVPQNLSASRPQDRQFILSSKKLLLSDSGFYLCAWSVRRGMFSGNTIYFGEGSWLTVV.

The chain employs TRBV5-8 and TRBJ2-2, with D perhaps matching TRBD2 (5 bases). The V and J ends lost 3 bases and 6 bases respectively, with 9 bases between them. Germline V gene lookup returns CDR1 SGHTS and CDR2 YDEGEE. CDR3 length: 13 amino acids. The CDR3 DNA follows: TGTGCCAGCAGCTCGGGGTGGGCCGGGGAGCTGTTTTTT. It yields the protein CASSSGWAGELFF.

This clone was seen a single time. The rearrangement uses TRBV6-1 and TRBJ2-5, with D perhaps being TRBD1 or TRBD2 (5 bases each). CDR3 length equals 15 residues. Trimming shortened V by 6 bases and J by 9 bases, and 23 bases separated the two germline ends. Germline values: CDR1 MNHNS, CDR2 SASEGT. CDR3 sequence reads: CASRDWGIHPGSQYF. In nucleotides, the CDR3 is TGTGCCAGCAGGGATTGGGGGATACACCCAGGGTCCCAGTACTTC.

This clone has just one count. The CDR3 DNA reads as TGTGCCAGCAGCTCGGCGGGAGGGCGAGGTCGGGAGCAGTACTTC. Translated, it gives CASSSAGGRGREQYF. The chain uses TRBV5-6 and TRBJ2-5, with 9 positions matching TRBD2. CDR1 and CDR2 from the germline V gene are SGHDT and YYEEEE. V lost 3 bases and J lost 11; bases outside the gene matches: 14. CDR3 length: 15 residues.

Written as DNA, the CDR3 is TGTGCCAGCAAAGGGGGGGTCACCATTACCGATGAGCAGTTCTTC. This sequence encodes CASKGGVTITDEQFF. This chain uses TRBV28 with TRBJ2-1, with D maybe TRBD2 (7 bases). V lost 7 bases and J 8 bases, leaving 21 bases between the germline ends. The V gene's germline CDR1 is MDHEN and CDR2 SYDVKM. This CDR3 comprises 15 residues. Full variable domain (rest looked up from reference TRBV28 and TRBJ2-1): DVKVTQSSRYLVKRTGEKVFLECVQDMDHENMFWYRQDPGLGLRLIYFSYDVKMKEKGDIPEGYSVSREKKERFSLILESASTNQTSMYLCASKGGVTITDEQFFGPGTRLTVL.